The T cell receptor beta chain described here comes from a study of blood T cells in healthy people across ages. Trimming shortened V by 5 bases and J by 6 bases, and 20 bases separated the two germline ends. The CDR3 contains 15 residues. The authors ran a second PCR of roughly 6 to 12 cycles using a sample-barcoded 5' primer and a J-beta primer mix. One entry per CDR3 protein, called by TCRdb with MiXCR from the 5' RACE reads. The sample has roughly 720,000 distinct CDR3 sequences; around half are singletons. Source material: blood. The V call is TRBV12-3 or TRBV12-4, the J call TRBJ2-7, with TRBD2 as a possible D gene (7 bases). The TCR originated in a man older than 75 in good health. CDR3 region: CASSPRGRGGGEQYF. CDR3 DNA sequence: TGTGCCAGCAGTCCAAGGGGGAGGGGCGGAGGCGAGCAGTACTTC.